This is a list of T cell receptor beta chains from one sample in a study of PD-L1 blockade in urothelial cancer. The assay was immunoSEQ multiplex PCR, and TCRdb's table has in-frame clones only and misses some. Of about 120,000 clones in the sample, 91% were seen once. Sequenced here: PBMCs, sampled around atezolizumab (anti-PD-L1) treatment. The source is a man between 60 and 75 years old with urothelial cancer. CDR3s include the opening cysteine and the closing phenylalanine or tryptophan. Each record gives: V gene, clone size, J gene, CDR3 protein. For some rows the clone size is stated as once, few or many, or as a class when expanded; others skip it.

v_call: TRBV6-1
clone_size: once
j_call: TRBJ1-5
cdr3_aa: CASSEAGVGHSNQPQHF

v_call: TRBV28
clone_size: -
j_call: TRBJ1-2
cdr3_aa: CASSQGPPYGYTF

v_call: TRBV9
clone_size: -
j_call: TRBJ2-1
cdr3_aa: CASSVVAGGYNEQFF

v_call: TRBV5-1
clone_size: -
j_call: TRBJ2-1
cdr3_aa: CASSLDPGLGSNEQFF

v_call: TRBV2
clone_size: few
j_call: TRBJ2-7
cdr3_aa: CASRGQSYEQYF

v_call: TRBV2
clone_size: once
j_call: TRBJ2-6
cdr3_aa: CASSTNYAGANVLTF

v_call: TRBV6-5
clone_size: -
j_call: TRBJ2-1
cdr3_aa: CASSSYAGIARDEQFF

v_call: TRBV28
clone_size: -
j_call: TRBJ2-3
cdr3_aa: CASRRRGQTSTDTQYF

v_call: TRBV4-2
clone_size: many
j_call: TRBJ1-4
cdr3_aa: CASSQGPGTVNEKLFF

v_call: TRBV5-1
clone_size: -
j_call: TRBJ1-2
cdr3_aa: CASSLGQGANGYTF

v_call: TRBV7-2
clone_size: -
j_call: TRBJ1-1
cdr3_aa: CASSPRGRAAAFF

v_call: TRBV6-1
clone_size: -
j_call: TRBJ1-1
cdr3_aa: CASRTGTANTEAFF

v_call: TRBV4-3
clone_size: few
j_call: TRBJ2-1
cdr3_aa: CASSLRTSSPYNEQFF

v_call: TRBV10-3
clone_size: -
j_call: TRBJ2-7
cdr3_aa: CAISPGTSGMEKYF

v_call: TRBV5-1
clone_size: few
j_call: TRBJ1-3
cdr3_aa: CASSPSSGNTIYF

v_call: TRBV4-2
clone_size: -
j_call: TRBJ2-1
cdr3_aa: CASAGLAGGADEQFF

v_call: TRBV5-1
clone_size: -
j_call: TRBJ2-5
cdr3_aa: CASSPLSGETQYF

v_call: TRBV6-5
clone_size: -
j_call: TRBJ1-1
cdr3_aa: CASSYGWGGAEAFF

v_call: TRBV18
clone_size: -
j_call: TRBJ2-3
cdr3_aa: CASLRGDRGTDTQYF

v_call: TRBV19
clone_size: -
j_call: TRBJ2-3
cdr3_aa: CASAGQGAFLDTQYF

v_call: TRBV29-1
clone_size: -
j_call: TRBJ1-1
cdr3_aa: CSVDGTGGLTEAFF

v_call: TRBV19
clone_size: -
j_call: TRBJ1-2
cdr3_aa: CASSMQGVFGYTF

v_call: TRBV6-6
clone_size: -
j_call: TRBJ1-2
cdr3_aa: CASSAPGQGAYGYTF

v_call: TRBV4-3
clone_size: -
j_call: TRBJ2-1
cdr3_aa: CASSPMGTGGPSYNEQFF

v_call: TRBV18
clone_size: -
j_call: TRBJ2-2
cdr3_aa: CASSPMSTTVELFF

v_call: TRBV25-1
clone_size: -
j_call: TRBJ1-1
cdr3_aa: CASSGTGLTEAFF

v_call: TRBV7-2
clone_size: -
j_call: TRBJ2-1
cdr3_aa: CASSSGTGALNEQFF

v_call: TRBV6-5
clone_size: -
j_call: TRBJ2-5
cdr3_aa: CASRPSGSFQETQYF

v_call: TRBV5-1
clone_size: -
j_call: TRBJ2-1
cdr3_aa: CASSSGLAGGENEQFF

v_call: TRBV28
clone_size: -
j_call: TRBJ1-5
cdr3_aa: CASSLVYSKRNQPQHF

v_call: TRBV19
clone_size: -
j_call: TRBJ2-5
cdr3_aa: CASSNLQGKGQETQYF

v_call: TRBV4-2
clone_size: -
j_call: TRBJ2-1
cdr3_aa: CASSLANVAGVGNEQFF

v_call: TRBV4-1
clone_size: -
j_call: TRBJ1-2
cdr3_aa: CASSQEEGASTYGYTF

v_call: TRBV9
clone_size: -
j_call: TRBJ2-6
cdr3_aa: CASSARDRESGANVLTF

v_call: TRBV9
clone_size: -
j_call: TRBJ2-7
cdr3_aa: CASSSSPRGEQYF

v_call: TRBV27
clone_size: -
j_call: TRBJ1-1
cdr3_aa: CASSSIDRNTEAFF

v_call: TRBV5-1
clone_size: -
j_call: TRBJ2-3
cdr3_aa: CASSLVFADTQYF

v_call: TRBV6-5
clone_size: -
j_call: TRBJ2-2
cdr3_aa: CASSYTGANTGELFF

v_call: TRBV6-1
clone_size: few
j_call: TRBJ2-7
cdr3_aa: CASAGGRAYEQYF

v_call: TRBV5-4
clone_size: -
j_call: TRBJ2-2
cdr3_aa: CASRTGVTGELFF

v_call: TRBV7-3
clone_size: -
j_call: TRBJ2-1
cdr3_aa: CASSLDGGGYNEQFF

v_call: TRBV18
clone_size: once
j_call: TRBJ1-1
cdr3_aa: CASSPPGQGAYGTEAFF

v_call: TRBV2
clone_size: -
j_call: TRBJ1-5
cdr3_aa: CASSERDPQSKPQHF

v_call: TRBV5-1
clone_size: -
j_call: TRBJ2-1
cdr3_aa: CASSLVAGGSSYEQFF

v_call: TRBV7-9
clone_size: -
j_call: TRBJ2-5
cdr3_aa: CASSLVGVGGETQYF

v_call: TRBV4-2
clone_size: -
j_call: TRBJ2-7
cdr3_aa: CASSHGRRSSGNYEQYF

v_call: TRBV6-1
clone_size: -
j_call: TRBJ2-1
cdr3_aa: CASSERELAGYNEQFF

v_call: TRBV27
clone_size: -
j_call: TRBJ1-1
cdr3_aa: CASSLSDYTEAFF